The sequence of this T cell receptor (beta chain) was determined in a study of cytomegalovirus exposure and HLA in healthy donors. Study summary: The 95 to 150 validation repertoires used a platform that matched the one used for the approximately 670 first-cohort repertoires, as a later analysis reported. Broader study findings: The dataset shows that most TCR sequences were rare, while some public TCRs occurred in many donors. Reported results showed that the classifier diagnosed cytomegalovirus status with high specificity and sensitivity. The study designated 160 or so TCR beta chains cytomegalovirus-associated.

Profiling relied on immunoSEQ multiplex PCR, and the TCRdb table lists in-frame clones only, not all of them. The table includes about 160,000 clones, 85% detected once. The CDR3 is made up of 13 amino acids. Germline V CDR1 and CDR2: MNHEY, SMNVEV (reference sequence). The V and J ends lost 3 bases and 7 bases respectively, with 10 bases between them. The sample holds one count of this clone. Its antigen is unknown. Sequencing was done on a sample of PBMCs. This TCR came from a man aged 25 to 40 in good health and CMV-seropositive. This rearrangement joins TRBV27 to TRBJ2-1; no definite D call. The CDR3 here is CASSLYPGNEQFF. Written as DNA, the CDR3 is TGTGCCAGCAGTTTGTACCCCGGGAATGAGCAGTTCTTC.